This TCR beta chain was recovered during a study of blood T cell repertoires in COVID-19. Participants' reported clinical history set cohort assignment. Authors' processing steps: The authors estimated nucleated cell counts from reference gene primer amplification. Assay: immunoSEQ multiplex PCR; the TCRdb copy retains only in-frame clones and omits some. The V and J calls and clone size were taken over from that table, and D and trimming were inferred from the DNA. The table has approximately 300,000 clones, roughly 85% seen once. V lost 0 bases and J 7 bases, leaving 10 bases between the germline ends. Germline V gene data show CDR1 as KGHSH and CDR2 as LQKENI. The CDR3 covers 14 residues.

The clonotype comes from a woman younger than 45 who had been exposed to COVID-19. Sequenced sample: PBMCs or T cells enriched from blood (not recorded which). The chain combines TRBV18 with TRBJ2-1, with a possible D match to TRBD2 (6 bases). The CDR3 nucleotides are TGTGCCAGCTCACCACCGAGCGGGCGAAATGAGCAGTTCTTC. Protein: CASSPPSGRNEQFF.